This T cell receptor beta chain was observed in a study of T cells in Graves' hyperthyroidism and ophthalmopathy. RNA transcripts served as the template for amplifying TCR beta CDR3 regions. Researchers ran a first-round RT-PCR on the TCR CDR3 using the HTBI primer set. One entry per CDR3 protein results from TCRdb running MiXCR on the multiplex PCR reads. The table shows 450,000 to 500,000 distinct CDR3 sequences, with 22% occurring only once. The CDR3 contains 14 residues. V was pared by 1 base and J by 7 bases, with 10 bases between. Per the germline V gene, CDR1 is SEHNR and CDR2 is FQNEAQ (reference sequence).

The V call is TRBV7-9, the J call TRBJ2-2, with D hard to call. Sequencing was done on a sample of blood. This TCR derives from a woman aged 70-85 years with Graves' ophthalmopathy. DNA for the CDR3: TGTGCCAGCAGCTTAGTGGCGCGGAACGGGGAGCTGTTTTTT. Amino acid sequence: CASSLVARNGELFF.